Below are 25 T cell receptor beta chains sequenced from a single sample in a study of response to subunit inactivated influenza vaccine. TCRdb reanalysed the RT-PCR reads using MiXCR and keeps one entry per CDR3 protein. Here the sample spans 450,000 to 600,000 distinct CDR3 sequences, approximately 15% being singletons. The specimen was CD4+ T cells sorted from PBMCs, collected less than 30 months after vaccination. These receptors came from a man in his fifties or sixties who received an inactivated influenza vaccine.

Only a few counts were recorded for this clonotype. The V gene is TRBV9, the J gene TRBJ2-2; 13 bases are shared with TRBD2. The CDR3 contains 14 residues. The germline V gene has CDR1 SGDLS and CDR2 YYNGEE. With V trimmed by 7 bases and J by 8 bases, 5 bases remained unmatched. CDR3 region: CASGTSGMPGELFF. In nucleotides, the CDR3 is TGTGCCAGCGGGACTAGCGGGATGCCTGGGGAGCTGTTTTTT. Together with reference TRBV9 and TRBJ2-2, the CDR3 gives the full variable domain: DSGVTQTPKHLITATGQRVTLRCSPRSGDLSVYWYQQSLDQGLQFLIQYYNGEERAKGNILERFSAQQFPDLHSELNLSSLELGDSALYFCASGTSGMPGELFFGEGSRLTVL.

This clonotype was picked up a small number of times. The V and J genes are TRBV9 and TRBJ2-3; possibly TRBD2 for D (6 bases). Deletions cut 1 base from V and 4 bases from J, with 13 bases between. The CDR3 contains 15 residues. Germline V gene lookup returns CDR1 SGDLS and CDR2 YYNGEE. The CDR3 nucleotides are TGTGCCAGCAGCGTAAACCGGGAGACGGCAGATACGCAGTATTTT. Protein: CASSVNRETADTQYF.

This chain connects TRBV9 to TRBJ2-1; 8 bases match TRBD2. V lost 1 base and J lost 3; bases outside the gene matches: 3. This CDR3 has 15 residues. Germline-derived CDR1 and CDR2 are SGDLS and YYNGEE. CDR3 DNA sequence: TGTGCCAGCAGCGTACGAGCGGGGGACTACAATGAGCAGTTCTTC. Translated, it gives CASSVRAGDYNEQFF.

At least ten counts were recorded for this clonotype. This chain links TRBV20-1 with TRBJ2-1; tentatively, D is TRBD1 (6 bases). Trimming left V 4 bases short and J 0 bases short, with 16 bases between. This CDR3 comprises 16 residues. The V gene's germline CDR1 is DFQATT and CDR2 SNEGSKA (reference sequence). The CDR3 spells CSAIPGQLNSYNEQFF. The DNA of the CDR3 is TGCAGTGCTATTCCAGGACAGTTAAACTCCTACAATGAGCAGTTCTTC.

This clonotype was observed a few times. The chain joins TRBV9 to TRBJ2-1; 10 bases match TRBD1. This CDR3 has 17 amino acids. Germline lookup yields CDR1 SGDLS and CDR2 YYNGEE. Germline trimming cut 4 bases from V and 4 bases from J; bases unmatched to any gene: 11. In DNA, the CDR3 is TGTGCCAGCAGCCCCTCCATTGAGGACAGGGGGTACAATGAGCAGTTCTTC. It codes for CASSPSIEDRGYNEQFF. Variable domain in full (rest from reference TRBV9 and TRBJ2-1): DSGVTQTPKHLITATGQRVTLRCSPRSGDLSVYWYQQSLDQGLQFLIQYYNGEERAKGNILERFSAQQFPDLHSELNLSSLELGDSALYFCASSPSIEDRGYNEQFFGPGTRLTVL.

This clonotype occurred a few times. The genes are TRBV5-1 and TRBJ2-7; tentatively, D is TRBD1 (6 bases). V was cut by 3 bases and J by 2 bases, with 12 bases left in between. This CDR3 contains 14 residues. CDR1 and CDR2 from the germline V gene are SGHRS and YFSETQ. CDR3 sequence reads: CASSSRTATYEQYF. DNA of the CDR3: TGCGCCAGCAGCTCGAGGACAGCCACCTACGAGCAGTACTTC.

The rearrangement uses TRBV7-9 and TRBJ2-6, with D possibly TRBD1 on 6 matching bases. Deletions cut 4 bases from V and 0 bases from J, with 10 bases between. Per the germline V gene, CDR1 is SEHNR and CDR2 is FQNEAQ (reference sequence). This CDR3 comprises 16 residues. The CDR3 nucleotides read TGTGCCAGCAGCTCCGGGACATACTCTGGGGCCAACGTCCTGACTTTC. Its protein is CASSSGTYSGANVLTF.

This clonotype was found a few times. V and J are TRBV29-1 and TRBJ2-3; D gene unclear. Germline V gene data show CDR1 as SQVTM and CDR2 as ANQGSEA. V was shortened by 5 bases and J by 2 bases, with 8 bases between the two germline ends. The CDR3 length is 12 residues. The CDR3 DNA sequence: TGCAGCGTTTCGGCAGCCACAGATACGCAGTATTTT. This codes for CSVSAATDTQYF.

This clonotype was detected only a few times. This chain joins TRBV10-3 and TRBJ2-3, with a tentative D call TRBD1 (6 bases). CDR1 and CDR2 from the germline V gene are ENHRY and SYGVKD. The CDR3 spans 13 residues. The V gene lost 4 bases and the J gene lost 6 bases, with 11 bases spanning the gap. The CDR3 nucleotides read TGTGCCATCAGTGGTGACAGGAGGGATACGCAGTATTTT. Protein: CAISGDRRDTQYF.

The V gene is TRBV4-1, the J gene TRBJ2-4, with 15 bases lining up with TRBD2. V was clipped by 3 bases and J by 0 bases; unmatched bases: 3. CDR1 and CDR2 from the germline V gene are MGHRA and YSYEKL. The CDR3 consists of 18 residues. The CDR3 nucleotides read TGCGCCAGCAGCCAGGGACTAGCGGGGGGACTAGCCAAAAACATTCAGTACTTC. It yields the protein CASSQGLAGGLAKNIQYF.

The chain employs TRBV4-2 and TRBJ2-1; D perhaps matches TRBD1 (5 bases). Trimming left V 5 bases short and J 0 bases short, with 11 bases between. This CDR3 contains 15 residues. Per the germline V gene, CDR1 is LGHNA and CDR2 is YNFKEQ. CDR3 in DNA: TGTGCCAGCAGCACAACCGACAGCTCCTACAATGAGCAGTTCTTC. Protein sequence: CASSTTDSSYNEQFF.

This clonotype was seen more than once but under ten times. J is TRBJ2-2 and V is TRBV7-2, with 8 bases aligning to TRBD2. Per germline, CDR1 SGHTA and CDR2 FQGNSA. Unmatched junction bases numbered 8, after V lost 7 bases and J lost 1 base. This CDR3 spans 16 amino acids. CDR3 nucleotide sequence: TGTGCCAGCAAAGCGGGGGCTAGCGGGAACACCGGGGAGCTGTTTTTT. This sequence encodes CASKAGASGNTGELFF.

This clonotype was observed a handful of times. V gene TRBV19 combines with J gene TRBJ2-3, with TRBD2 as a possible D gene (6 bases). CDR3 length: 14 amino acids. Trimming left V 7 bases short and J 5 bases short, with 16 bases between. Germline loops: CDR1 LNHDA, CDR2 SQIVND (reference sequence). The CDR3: CASTLGGRRDTQYF. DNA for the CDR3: TGTGCCAGTACCCTCGGAGGGAGGAGAGATACGCAGTATTTT.

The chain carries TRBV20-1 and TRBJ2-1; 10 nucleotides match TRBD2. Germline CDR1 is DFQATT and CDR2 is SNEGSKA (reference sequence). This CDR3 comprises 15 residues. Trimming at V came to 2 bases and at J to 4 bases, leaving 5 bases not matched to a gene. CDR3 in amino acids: CSARKTSGVYNEQFF. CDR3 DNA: TGCAGTGCTAGAAAAACTAGCGGGGTTTACAATGAGCAGTTCTTC.

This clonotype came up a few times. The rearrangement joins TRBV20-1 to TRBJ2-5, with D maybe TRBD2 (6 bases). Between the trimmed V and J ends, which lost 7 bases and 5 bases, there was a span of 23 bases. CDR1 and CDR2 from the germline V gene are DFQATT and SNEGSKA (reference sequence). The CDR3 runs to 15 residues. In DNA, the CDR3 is TGCAGTGTTAGGCGGGGTTTAATAACAACGGAGACCCAGTACTTC. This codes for CSVRRGLITTETQYF.

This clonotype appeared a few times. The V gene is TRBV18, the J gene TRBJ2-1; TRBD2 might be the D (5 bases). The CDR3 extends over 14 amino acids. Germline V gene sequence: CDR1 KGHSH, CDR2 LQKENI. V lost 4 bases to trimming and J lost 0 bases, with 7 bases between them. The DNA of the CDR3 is TGTGCCAGCTCACGAGCGGCCTCCTACAATGAGCAGTTCTTC. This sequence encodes CASSRAASYNEQFF.

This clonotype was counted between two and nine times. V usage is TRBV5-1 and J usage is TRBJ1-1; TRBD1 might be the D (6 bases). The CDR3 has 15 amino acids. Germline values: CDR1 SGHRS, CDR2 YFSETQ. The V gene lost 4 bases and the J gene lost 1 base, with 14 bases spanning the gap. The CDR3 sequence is CASSPFLQGNTEAFF. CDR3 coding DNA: TGCGCCAGCAGCCCTTTCCTACAGGGGAACACTGAAGCTTTCTTT.

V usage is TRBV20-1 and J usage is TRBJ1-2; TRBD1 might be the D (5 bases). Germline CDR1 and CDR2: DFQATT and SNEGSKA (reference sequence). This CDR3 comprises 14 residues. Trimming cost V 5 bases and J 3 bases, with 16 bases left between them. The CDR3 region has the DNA TGCAGTGCTTTCTGGGAGGGGTCCGACTATGGCTACACCTTC. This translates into CSAFWEGSDYGYTF.

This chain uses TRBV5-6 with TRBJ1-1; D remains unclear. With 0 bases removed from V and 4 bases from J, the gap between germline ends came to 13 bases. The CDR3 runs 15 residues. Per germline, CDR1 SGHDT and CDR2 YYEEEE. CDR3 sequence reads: CASSLEAWSGTEAFF. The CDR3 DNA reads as TGTGCCAGCAGCTTGGAGGCGTGGTCGGGCACTGAAGCTTTCTTT.

CDR3 sequence: CASRSETQYF. The CDR3 coding sequence is TGTGCCAGCAGGTCGGAGACCCAGTACTTC. The V call is TRBV6-1, the J call TRBJ2-5; D uncertain. The germline V and J ends were trimmed by 6 bases and 5 bases, with 4 bases remaining between them. Looked up from germline, CDR1 is MNHNS and CDR2 is SASEGT. The length of the CDR3 is 10 residues.

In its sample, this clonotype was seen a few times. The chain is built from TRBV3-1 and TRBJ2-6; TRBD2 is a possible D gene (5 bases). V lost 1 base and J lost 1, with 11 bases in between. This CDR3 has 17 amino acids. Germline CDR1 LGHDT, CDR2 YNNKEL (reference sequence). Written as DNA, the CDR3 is TGTGCCAGCAGCCAAGGTACACGGGGATCTGGGGCCAACGTCCTGACTTTC. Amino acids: CASSQGTRGSGANVLTF.

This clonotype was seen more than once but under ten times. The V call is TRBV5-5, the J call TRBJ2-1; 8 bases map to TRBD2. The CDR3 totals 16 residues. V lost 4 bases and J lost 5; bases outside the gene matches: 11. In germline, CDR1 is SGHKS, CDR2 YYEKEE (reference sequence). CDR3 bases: TGTGCCAGCAGCCTCGGTGGTCGGGGGGGGCACAATGAGCAGTTCTTC. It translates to CASSLGGRGGHNEQFF. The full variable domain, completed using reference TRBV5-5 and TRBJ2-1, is DAGVTQSPTHLIKTRGQQVTLRCSPISGHKSVSWYQQVLGQGPQFIFQYYEKEERGRGNFPDRFSARQFPNYSSELNVNALLLGDSALYLCASSLGGRGGHNEQFFGPGTRLTVL.

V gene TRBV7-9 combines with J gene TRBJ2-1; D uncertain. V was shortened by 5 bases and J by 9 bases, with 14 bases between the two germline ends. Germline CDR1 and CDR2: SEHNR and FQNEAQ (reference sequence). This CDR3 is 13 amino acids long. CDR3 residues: CASSRGGFPEQFF. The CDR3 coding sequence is TGTGCCAGCAGCCGCGGTGGATTCCCTGAGCAGTTCTTC. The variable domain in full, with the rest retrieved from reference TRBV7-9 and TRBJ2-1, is DTGVSQNPRHKITKRGQNVTFRCDPISEHNRLYWYRQTLGQGPEFLTYFQNEAQLEKSRLLSDRFSAERPKGSFSTLEIQRTEQGDSAMYLCASSRGGFPEQFFGPGTRLTVL.

CDR3 region: CASRTPLGGGTYNEQFF. The DNA of the CDR3 is TGTGCCAGCAGGACCCCGCTTGGCGGGGGAACCTACAATGAGCAGTTCTTC. This sequence joins TRBV2 and TRBJ2-1; 7 nucleotides match TRBD2. J gave up 2 bases and V 6 bases, and 13 bases lay outside the gene matches. CDR3 length: 17 amino acids. Germline V gene lookup returns CDR1 SNHLY and CDR2 FYNNEI.

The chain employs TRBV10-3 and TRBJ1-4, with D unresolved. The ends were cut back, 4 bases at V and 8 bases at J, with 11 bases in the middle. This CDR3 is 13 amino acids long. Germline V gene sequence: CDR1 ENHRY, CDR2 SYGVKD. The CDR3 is CAISAKGGEKLFF. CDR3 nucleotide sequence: TGTGCCATCAGTGCCAAAGGAGGGGAAAAACTGTTTTTT.